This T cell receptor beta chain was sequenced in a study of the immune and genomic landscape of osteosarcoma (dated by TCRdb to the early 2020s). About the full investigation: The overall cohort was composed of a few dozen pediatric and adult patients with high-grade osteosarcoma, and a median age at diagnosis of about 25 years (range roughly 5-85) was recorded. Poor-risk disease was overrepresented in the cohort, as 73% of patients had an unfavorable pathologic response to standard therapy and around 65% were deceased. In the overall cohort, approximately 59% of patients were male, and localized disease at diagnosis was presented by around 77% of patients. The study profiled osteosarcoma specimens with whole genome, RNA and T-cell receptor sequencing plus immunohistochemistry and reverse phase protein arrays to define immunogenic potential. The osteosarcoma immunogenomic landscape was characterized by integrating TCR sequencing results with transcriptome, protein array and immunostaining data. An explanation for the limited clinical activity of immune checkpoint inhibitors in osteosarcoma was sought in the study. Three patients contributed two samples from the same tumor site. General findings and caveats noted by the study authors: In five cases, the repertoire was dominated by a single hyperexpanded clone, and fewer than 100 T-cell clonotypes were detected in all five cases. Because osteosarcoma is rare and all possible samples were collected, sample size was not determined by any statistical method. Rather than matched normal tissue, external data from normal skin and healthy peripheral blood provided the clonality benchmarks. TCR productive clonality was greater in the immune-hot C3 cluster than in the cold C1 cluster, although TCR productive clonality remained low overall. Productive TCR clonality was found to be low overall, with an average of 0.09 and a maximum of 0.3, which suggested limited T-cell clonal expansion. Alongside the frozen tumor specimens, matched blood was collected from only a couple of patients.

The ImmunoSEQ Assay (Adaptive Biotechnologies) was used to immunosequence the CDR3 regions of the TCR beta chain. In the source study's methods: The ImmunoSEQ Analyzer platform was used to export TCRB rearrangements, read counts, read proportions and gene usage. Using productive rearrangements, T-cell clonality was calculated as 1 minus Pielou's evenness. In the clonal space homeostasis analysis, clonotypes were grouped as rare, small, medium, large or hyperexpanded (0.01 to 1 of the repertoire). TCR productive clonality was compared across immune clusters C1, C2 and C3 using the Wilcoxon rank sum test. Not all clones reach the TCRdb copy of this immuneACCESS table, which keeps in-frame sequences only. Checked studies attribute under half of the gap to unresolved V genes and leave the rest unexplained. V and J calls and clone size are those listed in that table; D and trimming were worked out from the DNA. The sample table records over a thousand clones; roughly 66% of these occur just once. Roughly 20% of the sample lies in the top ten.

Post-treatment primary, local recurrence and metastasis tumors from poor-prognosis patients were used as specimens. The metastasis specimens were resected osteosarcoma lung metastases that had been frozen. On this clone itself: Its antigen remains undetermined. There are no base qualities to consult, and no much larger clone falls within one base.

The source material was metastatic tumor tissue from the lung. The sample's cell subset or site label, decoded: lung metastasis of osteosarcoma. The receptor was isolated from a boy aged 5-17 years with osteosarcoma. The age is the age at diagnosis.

CDR3 sequence: CASSEDTGAKLFF. Here is the DNA: TGTGCCAGCAGTGAAGATACAGGGGCAAAACTGTTTTTT. Recombination linked TRBV6-1 to TRBJ1-4; the junction holds 7 bases that match TRBD1. CDR1 MNHNS and CDR2 SASEGT are derived from the germline V gene. From the cysteine through the phenylalanine, the CDR3 covers 13 amino acids. The read is trimmed to its CDR3 DNA, 39 bases read in frame from base 1. Trimming removed 1 base from V and 10 bases from J; the gene matches leave 3 bases unexplained.